This T cell receptor beta chain was observed in a study of blood T cell repertoires in COVID-19. Study information: PBMCs, B-cell-depleted T cells, or T cells were the source of the cDNA or gDNA that made up the material.

Methods used by the authors: Amplification of reference gene primers provided the estimated nucleated cell counts. The method was immunoSEQ multiplex PCR; TCRdb's version includes in-frame clones alone and lacks a portion of them. Clone size and the V and J calls come from that table; the DNA yielded D and trimming. The sample has hundreds of thousands of clones; 65% to 90% are singletons. V gave up 5 bases and J gave up 5 bases; unmatched junction bases: 8. The CDR3 loop spans 14 amino acids. The germline V gene encodes CDR1 SGHRS and CDR2 YFSETQ. J is TRBJ2-3 and V is TRBV5-1; 7 nucleotides align to TRBD2. The TCR sequence derives from a human donor in a cohort sampled during active COVID-19. Sequenced: peripheral blood. CDR3 loop: CASRSGTGGDTQYF. In nucleotides, the CDR3 is TGCGCCAGCAGGAGCGGGACCGGGGGAGATACGCAGTATTTT. Based on the CDR3 plus reference TRBV5-1 and TRBJ2-3, the full variable domain is KAGVTQTPRYLIKTRGQQVTLSCSPISGHRSVSWYQQTPGQGLQFLFEYFSETQRNKGNFPGRFSGRQFSNSRSEMNVSTLELGDSALYLCASRSGTGGDTQYFGPGTRLTVL.